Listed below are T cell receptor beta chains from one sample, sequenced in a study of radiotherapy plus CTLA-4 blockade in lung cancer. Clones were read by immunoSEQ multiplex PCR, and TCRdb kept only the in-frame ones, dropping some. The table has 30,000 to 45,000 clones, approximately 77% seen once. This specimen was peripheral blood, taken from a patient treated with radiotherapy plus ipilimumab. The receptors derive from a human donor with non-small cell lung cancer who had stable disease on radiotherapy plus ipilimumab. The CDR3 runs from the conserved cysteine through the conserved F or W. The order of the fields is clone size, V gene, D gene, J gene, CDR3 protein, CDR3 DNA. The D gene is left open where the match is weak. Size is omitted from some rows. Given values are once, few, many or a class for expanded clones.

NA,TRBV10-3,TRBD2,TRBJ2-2,CAIRDVAGGPTGELFF,TGTGCCATCAGGGATGTAGCGGGGGGGCCCACCGGGGAGCTGTTTTTT
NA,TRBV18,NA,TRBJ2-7,CASFPSGGFGYEQYF,TGTGCCAGCTTCCCAAGCGGAGGATTCGGCTACGAGCAGTACTTC
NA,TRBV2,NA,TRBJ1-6,CASSGGAGVESPLHF,TGTGCCAGCAGTGGGGGAGCAGGAGTAGAATCACCCCTCCACTTT
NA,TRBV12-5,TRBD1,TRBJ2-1,CASGTNRDRHNEQFF,TGTGCTAGTGGCACCAACCGGGACAGACACAATGAGCAGTTCTTC
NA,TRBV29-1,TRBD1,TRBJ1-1,CSVERDRRKTEAFF,TGCAGCGTTGAGAGGGACAGGAGGAAGACTGAAGCTTTCTTT
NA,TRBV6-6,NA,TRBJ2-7,CATGSYEQYF,TGTGCCACGGGGTCCTACGAGCAGTACTTC
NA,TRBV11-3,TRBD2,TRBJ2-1,CASSPGGTSGPEQFF,TGTGCCAGCAGCCCGGGGGGGACTAGTGGTCCTGAGCAGTTCTTC
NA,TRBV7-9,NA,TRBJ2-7,CASSRGRLAYEQYF,TGTGCCAGCAGCCGGGGTAGGCTTGCCTACGAGCAGTACTTC
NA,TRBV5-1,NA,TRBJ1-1,CASSLAQGYGNAFF,TGCGCCAGCAGCTTGGCTCAGGGGTACGGGAATGCTTTCTTT
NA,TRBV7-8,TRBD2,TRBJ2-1,CASSIRPSGGATEQFF,TGTGCCAGCAGCATTAGGCCGAGCGGGGGGGCCACTGAGCAGTTCTTC
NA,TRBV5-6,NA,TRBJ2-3,CASSLLQGGTDTQYF,TGTGCCAGCAGCTTGTTACAGGGGGGGACAGATACGCAGTATTTT
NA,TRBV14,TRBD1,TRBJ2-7,CASSRLGTGIYEQYF,TGTGCCAGCAGCCGCTTAGGGACAGGGATCTACGAGCAGTACTTC
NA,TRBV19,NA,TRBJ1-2,CASSPRQADYGYTF,TGTGCCAGTAGTCCTCGACAGGCCGACTATGGCTACACCTTC
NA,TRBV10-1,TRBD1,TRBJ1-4,CASKTGSNEKLFF,TGCGCCAGCAAGACAGGGTCTAATGAAAAACTGTTTTTT
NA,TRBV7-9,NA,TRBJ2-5,CASVPGGSIETQYF,TGTGCCAGCGTCCCCGGGGGTTCAATCGAGACCCAGTACTTC
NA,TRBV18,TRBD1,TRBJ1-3,CASSMHQGAGNTIYF,TGTGCCAGCTCCATGCACCAGGGGGCTGGAAACACCATATATTTT
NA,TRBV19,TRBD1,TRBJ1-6,CATGDSYNSPLHF,TGTGCCACTGGGGACAGTTATAATTCACCCCTCCACTTT
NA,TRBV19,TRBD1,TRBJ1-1,CASRGDRLNTEAFF,TGTGCCAGTAGGGGGGACAGGTTGAACACTGAAGCTTTCTTT
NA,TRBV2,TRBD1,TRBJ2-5,CASRRDREGQETQYF,TGTGCCAGCAGGAGAGACAGGGAAGGTCAAGAGACCCAGTACTTC
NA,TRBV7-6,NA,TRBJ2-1,CASSFRAGAWDEQFF,TGTGCCAGCAGCTTCCGGGCGGGCGCCTGGGATGAGCAGTTCTTC
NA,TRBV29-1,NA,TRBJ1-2,CSVEVSSRGYTF,TGCAGCGTTGAAGTATCCTCCCGTGGCTACACCTTC
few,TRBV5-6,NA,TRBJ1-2,CASLGESNYGYTF,TGTGCCAGCCTCGGGGAATCTAACTATGGCTACACCTTC
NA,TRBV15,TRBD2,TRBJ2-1,CATSREYGGVNEQFF,TGTGCCACCAGCAGAGAGTACGGGGGGGTAAATGAGCAGTTCTTC
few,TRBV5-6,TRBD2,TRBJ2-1,CASSSSLAGAPIF,TGTGCCAGCAGCTCCTCACTAGCGGGGGCGCCGATCTTC
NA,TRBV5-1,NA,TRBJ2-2,CASSVQGGELFF,TGCGCCAGCAGCGTTCAGGGCGGGGAGCTGTTTTTT
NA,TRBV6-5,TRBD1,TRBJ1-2,CASRLRGDYGYTF,TGTGCCAGCAGACTCAGGGGGGACTATGGCTACACCTTC
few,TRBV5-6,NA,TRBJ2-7,CASSRLSTYEQYF,TGTGCCAGCAGCCGACTATCAACCTACGAGCAGTACTTC
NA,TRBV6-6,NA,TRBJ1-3,CASSYQIHSGNTIYF,TGTGCCAGCAGTTATCAGATTCACTCTGGAAACACCATATATTTT
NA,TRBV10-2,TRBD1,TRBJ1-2,CASSESRGGNYGYTF,TGCGCCAGCAGTGAGTCGCGAGGGGGCAACTATGGCTACACCTTC
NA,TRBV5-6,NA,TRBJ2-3,CASSLGIGIGTQYF,TGTGCCAGCAGCTTGGGCATCGGGATTGGTACGCAGTATTTT
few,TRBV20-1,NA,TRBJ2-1,CSATGHNEQFF,TGCAGTGCAACGGGACATAATGAGCAGTTCTTC
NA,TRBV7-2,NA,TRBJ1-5,CASSLAHSNQPQHF,TGTGCCAGCAGCTTAGCCCACTCCAATCAGCCCCAGCATTTT
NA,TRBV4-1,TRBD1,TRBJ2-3,CASSQTGTGGTDTQYF,TGCGCCAGCAGCCAAACCGGGACAGGGGGCACAGATACGCAGTATTTT